This is a list of T cell receptor beta chains from one sample in a study of neurological immune-mediated disorders. TCRdb analysed the 5' RACE reads with MiXCR anew, one entry per CDR3 protein. The repertoire consists of about 59,000 distinct CDR3 sequences, with approximately 12% occurring once and the leading ten covering about 10%. Material: PBMCs. The receptors shown here come from a woman aged 60-70 years with HTLV-1-associated myelopathy (HAM/TSP). Each CDR3 is given with its conserved first and last residue. A D gene is named only where the DNA matches it firmly. Only part of the rows carry a size: once, few, many, or a class if the clone is expanded.

v_gene	j_gene	abundance	d_gene	CDR3nt	CDR3aa
TRBV3-1	TRBJ1-1	many	NA	TGTGCCAGCAGCCAAGGAGTGTCGGGCGGGGCTGAAGCTTTCTTT	CASSQGVSGGAEAFF
TRBV5-1	TRBJ2-5	many	TRBD1	TGCGCCAGCAGCACGGGACAGCTACAAGAGACCCAGTACTTC	CASSTGQLQETQYF
TRBV7-9	TRBJ2-3	many	NA	TGTGCCAGCAGCCGAATGGAGGGAGACCCTAAAGATACGCAGTATTTT	CASSRMEGDPKDTQYF
TRBV4-1	TRBJ1-2	many	NA	TGCGCCAGCAGCCAAGTAGAGGGGTCCCTCCAGGGTGGCTACACCTTC	CASSQVEGSLQGGYTF
TRBV7-2	TRBJ2-5	many	TRBD2	TGTGCCAGCAGCTTAGCGGATTTGGGACTAGCGGACCAAGAGACCCAGTACTTC	CASSLADLGLADQETQYF
TRBV28	TRBJ2-3	many	NA	TGTGCCAGCCACAGGGTCGGAGAGACAGATACGCAGTATTTT	CASHRVGETDTQYF
TRBV4-1	TRBJ2-1	many	TRBD2	TGCGCCAGCAGCCAACTCCCGGGACTAGGGAATGAGCAGTTCTTC	CASSQLPGLGNEQFF
TRBV12-3/TRBV12-4	TRBJ2-2	many	TRBD2	TGTGCCAGCAGTTTCGGGACTAGCACCGGGGAGCTGTTTTTT	CASSFGTSTGELFF
TRBV20-1	TRBJ1-1	many	NA	TGCAGTGCTCAGCGGACGGCGAACACTGAAGCTTTCTTT	CSAQRTANTEAFF
TRBV6-2/TRBV6-3	TRBJ2-7	NA	NA	TGTGCCAGTCGCGGGAACTCCTACGAGCAGTACTTC	CASRGNSYEQYF
TRBV20-1	TRBJ2-3	many	TRBD2	TGCAGTGCGCGGAAACCGGGACTAGCGGGAGGAATGACAGATACGCAGTATTTT	CSARKPGLAGGMTDTQYF
TRBV5-1	TRBJ1-1	few	NA	TGCGCCAGCAGCCGCGGACTTAACACTGAAGCTTTCTTT	CASSRGLNTEAFF
TRBV7-8	TRBJ2-3	many	TRBD2	TGTGCCAGCAGCTTAAGGCACAGCGGGAGCCCCCCGGCAGATACGCAGTATTTT	CASSLRHSGSPPADTQYF
TRBV12-3/TRBV12-4	TRBJ2-1	many	NA	TGTGCCAGCAGTTTACCCCAGGGACACAATGAGCAGTTCTTC	CASSLPQGHNEQFF
TRBV5-1	TRBJ2-2	many	NA	TGCGCCAGCAGCTCTGCAGGGAACGTTGCGGGCACCGGGGAGCTGTTTTTT	CASSSAGNVAGTGELFF
TRBV10-3	TRBJ2-2	many	NA	TGTGCCATCAGCGGACCTGGCACCGGGGAGCTGTTTTTT	CAISGPGTGELFF
TRBV6-5	TRBJ2-3	many	TRBD1	TGTGCCAGCAGACCGACCGCCGGGACAGGGCACCCAGATACGCAGTATTTT	CASRPTAGTGHPDTQYF
TRBV13	TRBJ2-3	NA	NA	TGTGCCAGCAGCTCGACTGGCACGGATACGCAGTATTTT	CASSSTGTDTQYF
TRBV4-1	TRBJ2-2	many	NA	TGCGCCAGCACCCTTCTAGGTTCAGGGGCAACCGGGGAGCTGTTTTTT	CASTLLGSGATGELFF
TRBV20-1	TRBJ2-7	many	TRBD2	TGCAGTGCTAGTTATACTACTAGCGGGAGACGGAACGAGCAGTACTTC	CSASYTTSGRRNEQYF
TRBV27	TRBJ2-7	many	NA	TGTGCCAGCAGTTTAGGCGGACTCTACGAGCAGTACTTC	CASSLGGLYEQYF
TRBV7-7	TRBJ2-1	many	NA	TGTGCCAGCAGCTCCCAGGGACTTAACAATGAGCAGTTCTTC	CASSSQGLNNEQFF
TRBV27	TRBJ2-2	NA	TRBD2	TGTGCCAGCAGTTCCTCTAGCGGGTTCTTCGTAGGCACTGGGGAGCTGTTTTTT	CASSSSSGFFVGTGELFF
TRBV12-3/TRBV12-4	TRBJ2-1	few	TRBD2	TGTGCCAGCAGTTTAGCCGCTAGCGGGATCAATGAGCAGTTCTTC	CASSLAASGINEQFF
TRBV20-1	TRBJ2-1	many	NA	TGCAGTGCTAGAGAGAGCGGGCTATTATACAATGAGCAGTTCTTC	CSARESGLLYNEQFF
TRBV7-9	TRBJ2-5	many	TRBD1	TGTGCCAGCAGCTTGGGACAGTCTCATGGGACCCAGTACTTC	CASSLGQSHGTQYF
TRBV25-1	TRBJ2-4	many	TRBD1	TGTGCCAGCAGCCCCGGGCACAGGGGCGACCTGGCCAAAAACATTCAGTACTTC	CASSPGHRGDLAKNIQYF
TRBV10-3	TRBJ1-1	many	NA	TGTGCCATCAGAGAAGGGGGGACCTTGAACACTGAAGCTTTCTTT	CAIREGGTLNTEAFF
TRBV7-3	TRBJ2-1	medium-sized	NA	TGTGCCAGCAGTCCTCAGGGCAATGAGCAGTTCTTC	CASSPQGNEQFF
TRBV11-2	TRBJ1-1	few	NA	TGTGCCAGCAGCCGTGTTGGGACAAGTGGAACTCGGACTGAAGCTTTCTTT	CASSRVGTSGTRTEAFF
TRBV29-1	TRBJ2-5	NA	TRBD1	TGCAGCGTCTCCTGGCAGGGGGCGAAGACACAGTACTTC	CSVSWQGAKTQYF
TRBV6-5	TRBJ2-3	many	NA	TGTGCCAGCAGTCGTGGCGGCACAGATACGCAGTATTTT	CASSRGGTDTQYF
TRBV2	TRBJ2-5	NA	NA	TGTGCCAACAGTGGCCTAGTGGGATTTGAGACCCAGTACTTC	CANSGLVGFETQYF
TRBV25-1	TRBJ2-7	many	TRBD2	TGTGCCAGCAGTGAAAATCTAGCGGGAGTATCCGAGCAGTACTTC	CASSENLAGVSEQYF
TRBV5-1	TRBJ1-2	few	TRBD1	TGCGCCAGCAGCTACGGACAGGGTGATGGCTACACCTTC	CASSYGQGDGYTF
TRBV6-5	TRBJ2-7	many	TRBD1	TGTGCCAGCAGTTACGAACAGGGGAGAAACGAGCAGTACTTC	CASSYEQGRNEQYF
TRBV7-8	TRBJ2-7	many	TRBD2	TGTGCCAGCAGCTCGTTGGGAAAGTCTAGCGGGAGCTCCTACGAGCAGTACTTC	CASSSLGKSSGSSYEQYF
TRBV2	TRBJ2-1	many	NA	TGTGCCAGCAGTCAGGGCAATGAGCAGTTCTTC	CASSQGNEQFF
TRBV12-3/TRBV12-4	TRBJ2-3	many	NA	TGTGCCAGCAGTTCCCGCACAGATACGCAGTATTTT	CASSSRTDTQYF
TRBV20-1	TRBJ1-6	many	NA	TGCAGTGCTCAAATTGAGGGTGCACCCCTCCACTTT	CSAQIEGAPLHF
TRBV15	TRBJ2-1	many	TRBD2	TGTGCCACCAGCAGTGGGCTAGCGGCAAGGAGCTCCTACAATGAGCAGTTCTTC	CATSSGLAARSSYNEQFF
TRBV29-1	TRBJ2-1	NA	NA	TGCAGCGGGAAAAGCTGGAGCTCCTACAATGAGCAGTTCTTC	CSGKSWSSYNEQFF
TRBV5-1	TRBJ2-7	many	TRBD1	TGCGCCAGCAGCTTGCCCGGGACAGCCTACGAGCAGTACTTC	CASSLPGTAYEQYF
TRBV28	TRBJ1-2	NA	NA	TGTGCCAGCAGTTTGCCGGGGGATGGCTACACCTTC	CASSLPGDGYTF
TRBV12-3/TRBV12-4	TRBJ2-3	many	NA	TGTGCCAGCAGTTTTCTGACTCTAGCAAAAGGCACAGATACGCAGTATTTT	CASSFLTLAKGTDTQYF
TRBV14	TRBJ2-1	many	NA	TGTGCCAGCAGCCAAGGGAGATACAATGAGCAGTTCTTC	CASSQGRYNEQFF